The source of this T cell receptor beta chain is a study of memory CD4+ T cells and cytomegalovirus serostatus. Study-wide results and caveats: About 40% of the roughly 160 known CMV-associated TCRbeta sequences appeared in CD4+ memory. A US-trained random forest predicted CMV serostatus with median AUC around 0.9. Suggested: most of the CMV-linked TCR signature lies in CD4+ memory cells.

Authors' analysis steps: Out-of-frame sequences were removed, leaving 2 million to 2.5 million distinct TCRbeta sequences. Generated by immunoSEQ multiplex PCR, the TCRdb table keeps only in-frame clones and is missing some. From that table come the V and J calls and clone size; the DNA was used to work out D and trimming. The sample contains over 35,000 clones, under 80% of which appear only once. Notes on this clone: The antigen remains undetermined. This same CDR3 is encoded by further DNA sequences in the sample.

The sort gate was single viable CD3+CD4+CD8-CD45RO+ cells for memory CD4+ T cells. The sequence was obtained from an adult in good health and CMV-seronegative. Sequenced: memory CD4+ T cells from blood.

This chain's CDR3 is CASSSQGGETQYF. The CDR3 DNA sequence: TGTGCCAGCAGCTCCCAGGGGGGAGAGACCCAGTACTTC. The chain links TRBV7-2 to TRBJ2-5, with D possibly TRBD1 on 7 matching bases. The CDR3 covers 13 residues. Trimming took off 4 bases at V and 4 bases at J, with 10 bases between the two ends. Germline CDR1 is SGHTA and CDR2 is FQGNSA.